This is a list of T cell receptor beta chains from one sample in a study of blood T cell repertoires in COVID-19. The repertoire was sequenced with immunoSEQ multiplex PCR; TCRdb's copy has only in-frame clones and lacks some. The repertoire holds tens of thousands of clones, with 88% as singletons. The sample taken for sequencing was peripheral blood. The receptors shown here come from a man aged 50 to 59 with acute or convalescent COVID-19. Each CDR3 is given with its conserved first and last residue. D genes are given only for firm matches. The listing skips clone size in some rows; elsewhere it reads once, few, many or a size class.

CDR3nt: TGTGCCAGCAGCCAACTACCGGGACAGATCAATGAGCAGTTCTTC
CDR3aa: CASSQLPGQINEQFF
v_gene: TRBV11-2
j_gene: TRBJ2-1
abundance: .
d_gene: TRBD1

CDR3nt: TGCAGCGTACTCCCGGGACAGGAATATGGCTACACCTTC
CDR3aa: CSVLPGQEYGYTF
v_gene: TRBV29-1
j_gene: TRBJ1-2
abundance: once
d_gene: TRBD1

CDR3nt: TGTGCCAGCAGGCCGGGACTAGCGGGGGGAGATACGCAGTATTTT
CDR3aa: CASRPGLAGGDTQYF
v_gene: TRBV6-6
j_gene: TRBJ2-3
abundance: few
d_gene: TRBD2

CDR3nt: TGTGCTAGTGGTGCGCAGGGGGCTGACGGGGAGCTGTTTTTT
CDR3aa: CASGAQGADGELFF
v_gene: TRBV12-5
j_gene: TRBJ2-2
abundance: .
d_gene: TRBD1

CDR3nt: TGCGCCAGCAGCGCCTCTAGCGGGAGTAGGGGTGAGCAGTTCTTC
CDR3aa: CASSASSGSRGEQFF
v_gene: TRBV5-1
j_gene: TRBJ2-1
abundance: .
d_gene: TRBD2

CDR3nt: TGTGCCTGGAACCCGGGACACCTTCTTGGCTACACCTTC
CDR3aa: CAWNPGHLLGYTF
v_gene: TRBV30
j_gene: TRBJ1-2
abundance: .
d_gene: .

CDR3nt: TGTGCCATCAGTGAGAGGGAGAGGGCCGGGGAGCTGTTTTTT
CDR3aa: CAISERERAGELFF
v_gene: TRBV10-3
j_gene: TRBJ2-2
abundance: .
d_gene: .

CDR3nt: TGCAGCGTTGATGTGTTAGCCCAATCCAGCAATGAGCAGTTCTTC
CDR3aa: CSVDVLAQSSNEQFF
v_gene: TRBV29-1
j_gene: TRBJ2-1
abundance: .
d_gene: .

CDR3nt: TGTGCCAGCAGCGTAGACAGACCAACGACCTACGAGCAGTACTTC
CDR3aa: CASSVDRPTTYEQYF
v_gene: TRBV9
j_gene: TRBJ2-7
abundance: .
d_gene: .

CDR3nt: TGTGCCAGCAGTGAAGGCGGGGCTCAAACAGATACGCAGTATTTT
CDR3aa: CASSEGGAQTDTQYF
v_gene: TRBV2
j_gene: TRBJ2-3
abundance: .
d_gene: .

CDR3nt: TGTGCCAGCAGCGCACCGGGACAGGGCACAGATACGCAGTATTTT
CDR3aa: CASSAPGQGTDTQYF
v_gene: TRBV9
j_gene: TRBJ2-3
abundance: .
d_gene: TRBD1

CDR3nt: TGTGCCAGTAGTATCAGCGCCGGCTCCTATAATTCACCCCTCCACTTT
CDR3aa: CASSISAGSYNSPLHF
v_gene: TRBV19
j_gene: TRBJ1-6
abundance: .
d_gene: .

CDR3nt: TGCGCCAGCAGCTTGTTGGGTCGATCCGGGGATTCACCCCTCCACTTT
CDR3aa: CASSLLGRSGDSPLHF
v_gene: TRBV5-1
j_gene: TRBJ1-6
abundance: .
d_gene: .

CDR3nt: TGTGCCAGCAGCTTAGTTCAGGCGGGGTCGGACGAGCAGTACTTC
CDR3aa: CASSLVQAGSDEQYF
v_gene: TRBV11-1
j_gene: TRBJ2-7
abundance: .
d_gene: .

CDR3nt: TGTGCCAGCAGCTTAGGCAGGGGAAAGAGGGCCGGGGAGCTGTTTTTT
CDR3aa: CASSLGRGKRAGELFF
v_gene: TRBV7-2
j_gene: TRBJ2-2
abundance: .
d_gene: .

CDR3nt: TGTGCCAGCAGTTTAGAGGCAGCCTACTATGGCTACACCTTC
CDR3aa: CASSLEAAYYGYTF
v_gene: TRBV28
j_gene: TRBJ1-2
abundance: .
d_gene: .

CDR3nt: TGTGCCAGCAGCTTATCACTAGCGGGAGTGTCTATCAGTACGCAGTATTTT
CDR3aa: CASSLSLAGVSISTQYF
v_gene: TRBV7-8
j_gene: TRBJ2-3
abundance: .
d_gene: TRBD2

CDR3nt: TGTGCCAGCAGCGTCGACAGGAACTATGGCTACACCTTC
CDR3aa: CASSVDRNYGYTF
v_gene: TRBV9
j_gene: TRBJ1-2
abundance: once
d_gene: .

CDR3nt: TGTGCCAGCAGCAATTGCGAATATGGCTACACCTTC
CDR3aa: CASSNCEYGYTF
v_gene: TRBV21-1
j_gene: TRBJ1-2
abundance: .
d_gene: .

CDR3nt: TGTGCCAGCAGCGGGGACTTCAATCAGCCCCAGCATTTT
CDR3aa: CASSGDFNQPQHF
v_gene: TRBV6-5
j_gene: TRBJ1-5
abundance: .
d_gene: .

CDR3nt: TGTGCCAGCAGTTTAGACAGATACACTGAAGCTTTCTTT
CDR3aa: CASSLDRYTEAFF
v_gene: TRBV12-3/TRBV12-4
j_gene: TRBJ1-1
abundance: .
d_gene: .

CDR3nt: TGTGCCAGCAGCTTATGGGGGCTTGGAAACACCATATATTTT
CDR3aa: CASSLWGLGNTIYF
v_gene: TRBV7-9
j_gene: TRBJ1-3
abundance: once
d_gene: .

CDR3nt: TGTGCCAGCAGCTTAGGTTTGGGCGGGGAAGTTAATGAAAAACTGTTTTTT
CDR3aa: CASSLGLGGEVNEKLFF
v_gene: TRBV7-9
j_gene: TRBJ1-4
abundance: .
d_gene: .

CDR3nt: TGTGCCAGCAGCCGCGGGGGGTCAGAGACCCAGTACTTC
CDR3aa: CASSRGGSETQYF
v_gene: TRBV7-2
j_gene: TRBJ2-5
abundance: .
d_gene: TRBD2

CDR3nt: TGTGCCAGTAGTATAGATCGTTACTCGGGGTTTGGCTACACCTTC
CDR3aa: CASSIDRYSGFGYTF
v_gene: TRBV19
j_gene: TRBJ1-2
abundance: .
d_gene: .

CDR3nt: TGTGCCACCAGTGACGGCGCCACCGGGACAGGGCACAATCAGCCCCAGCATTTT
CDR3aa: CATSDGATGTGHNQPQHF
v_gene: TRBV24-1
j_gene: TRBJ1-5
abundance: .
d_gene: TRBD1

CDR3nt: TGTGCCATCAGTGAGTCCCGGGGGAACCTAAACACCATATATTTT
CDR3aa: CAISESRGNLNTIYF
v_gene: TRBV10-3
j_gene: TRBJ1-3
abundance: .
d_gene: .

CDR3nt: TGTGCCAGCAGCGTATCCGCCGGGACAGGGGGAGCCTACGAGCAGTACTTC
CDR3aa: CASSVSAGTGGAYEQYF
v_gene: TRBV11-2
j_gene: TRBJ2-7
abundance: .
d_gene: TRBD1

CDR3nt: TGTGCCAGCAGCCCCGTTTGGGGGCGTGGGGATGAGCAGTTCTTC
CDR3aa: CASSPVWGRGDEQFF
v_gene: TRBV6-4
j_gene: TRBJ2-1
abundance: .
d_gene: .

CDR3nt: TGTGCCAGCAGCCAAGTTAGACGGGATGAGCAGTTCTTC
CDR3aa: CASSQVRRDEQFF
v_gene: TRBV14
j_gene: TRBJ2-1
abundance: .
d_gene: .

CDR3nt: TGCGCCAGCAGCCAAGGTCTGTTCCCTAGCACAGATACGCAGTATTTT
CDR3aa: CASSQGLFPSTDTQYF
v_gene: TRBV4-3
j_gene: TRBJ2-3
abundance: .
d_gene: .

CDR3nt: TGTGCCAGCATCTTCGGAGCAAAGGAGACCCAGTACTTC
CDR3aa: CASIFGAKETQYF
v_gene: TRBV6-5
j_gene: TRBJ2-5
abundance: .
d_gene: .

CDR3nt: TGTGCCAGCAGCGGCTTAGCGTCCAGTTCACCCCTCCACTTT
CDR3aa: CASSGLASSSPLHF
v_gene: TRBV9
j_gene: TRBJ1-6
abundance: once
d_gene: .

CDR3nt: TGTGCCTGGAGTGTACTTGGTTACAGAACTAACTATGGCTACACCTTC
CDR3aa: CAWSVLGYRTNYGYTF
v_gene: TRBV30
j_gene: TRBJ1-2
abundance: .
d_gene: .

CDR3nt: TGTGCCAGCAGTTTAAACGGCAATGAGCAGTTCTTC
CDR3aa: CASSLNGNEQFF
v_gene: TRBV12-3/TRBV12-4
j_gene: TRBJ2-1
abundance: few
d_gene: .

CDR3nt: TGCGCCAGCAGCCAAGAACTTGCAGGGGAAGACTATGGCTACACCTTC
CDR3aa: CASSQELAGEDYGYTF
v_gene: TRBV4-3
j_gene: TRBJ1-2
abundance: .
d_gene: .

CDR3nt: TGCGCCAGCAGTCAATGCCGGGGGGGGGATACGAATGGCGACGAGCAGTACTTC
CDR3aa: CASSQCRGGDTNGDEQYF
v_gene: TRBV10-1
j_gene: TRBJ2-7
abundance: .
d_gene: TRBD2

CDR3nt: TGTGCCAGCAGCGTAGGTGTGGGGGGAACGCCCGCTTTCTTT
CDR3aa: CASSVGVGGTPAFF
v_gene: TRBV9
j_gene: TRBJ1-1
abundance: .
d_gene: .

CDR3nt: TGTGCCAGCTCACAGGAGGCGGGGGTTTTCGAGCAGTACTTC
CDR3aa: CASSQEAGVFEQYF
v_gene: TRBV18
j_gene: TRBJ2-7
abundance: .
d_gene: TRBD2

CDR3nt: TGTGCCTGGAGTGTACGAGCGGGAGGCTACAATGAGCAGTTCTTC
CDR3aa: CAWSVRAGGYNEQFF
v_gene: TRBV30
j_gene: TRBJ2-1
abundance: .
d_gene: TRBD2

CDR3nt: TGTGCCAGCAGCCCACCGCAGGGGGCTGTTGTCGGCTACACCTTC
CDR3aa: CASSPPQGAVVGYTF
v_gene: TRBV7-2
j_gene: TRBJ1-2
abundance: once
d_gene: TRBD1

CDR3nt: TGCGCCAGCAGCTTGGCCGGAGGGACAGGGGCTGAAAAACTGTTTTTT
CDR3aa: CASSLAGGTGAEKLFF
v_gene: TRBV5-1
j_gene: TRBJ1-4
abundance: .
d_gene: TRBD1

CDR3nt: TGTGCCAGCAGTTTGGGGACTAGCGGGGGGGTCTACAATGAGCAGTTCTTC
CDR3aa: CASSLGTSGGVYNEQFF
v_gene: TRBV27
j_gene: TRBJ2-1
abundance: .
d_gene: TRBD2

CDR3nt: TGTGCCAGCAGCCGCTATAGCAATCAGCCCCAGCATTTT
CDR3aa: CASSRYSNQPQHF
v_gene: TRBV27
j_gene: TRBJ1-5
abundance: .
d_gene: .

CDR3nt: TGTGCCAGCAGCTTAAATAGCGGGGGGGCGTACGAGCAGTACTTC
CDR3aa: CASSLNSGGAYEQYF
v_gene: TRBV7-2
j_gene: TRBJ2-7
abundance: .
d_gene: TRBD2

CDR3nt: TGTGCCAGTAGTGCCGCCCGAACAGGGACTGGAAACACCATATATTTT
CDR3aa: CASSAARTGTGNTIYF
v_gene: TRBV19
j_gene: TRBJ1-3
abundance: .
d_gene: .

CDR3nt: TGTGCCAGCAGCTTGGAGCCGGGCTATGGCTACACCTTC
CDR3aa: CASSLEPGYGYTF
v_gene: TRBV5-4
j_gene: TRBJ1-2
abundance: .
d_gene: .

CDR3nt: TGTGCCAGCTCGCTTGTCCGGGATTCCAAGGGAGAGACCCAGTACTTC
CDR3aa: CASSLVRDSKGETQYF
v_gene: TRBV18
j_gene: TRBJ2-5
abundance: .
d_gene: .

CDR3nt: TGTGCCAGCAGCCCGGGACTAGCGGGGGGTTACACAGATACGCAGTATTTT
CDR3aa: CASSPGLAGGYTDTQYF
v_gene: TRBV6-2/TRBV6-3
j_gene: TRBJ2-3
abundance: once
d_gene: TRBD2

CDR3nt: TGTGCCACCAGCAGAGAGGGATTAGGGAGTTACTACGAGCAGTACTTC
CDR3aa: CATSREGLGSYYEQYF
v_gene: TRBV15
j_gene: TRBJ2-7
abundance: .
d_gene: .

CDR3nt: TGTGCCAGCACACCTGGTCCCCTAGCGGGGGGCTGGGGGGAGACCCAGTACTTC
CDR3aa: CASTPGPLAGGWGETQYF
v_gene: TRBV7-2
j_gene: TRBJ2-5
abundance: .
d_gene: TRBD2

CDR3nt: TGCGCCAGCAGTCTTAGTCAGGGTCAGCCCCAGCATTTT
CDR3aa: CASSLSQGQPQHF
v_gene: TRBV23-1
j_gene: TRBJ1-5
abundance: once
d_gene: .

CDR3nt: TGTGCCACCAGTGATTCAACTGGACAGGGGGATTCTAGAAATGGCTACACCTTC
CDR3aa: CATSDSTGQGDSRNGYTF
v_gene: TRBV24-1
j_gene: TRBJ1-2
abundance: .
d_gene: TRBD1